Presented here are 2 T cell receptor beta chains from one specimen sequenced in a study of blood T cells in healthy people across ages. PCR was performed a second time for about 7 to 11 cycles using a sample-barcoded 5' primer and a J-beta primer mix. TCRdb processed the 5' RACE reads anew with MiXCR; each CDR3 protein has one entry. The sample has approximately 1.5 million distinct CDR3 sequences, 35% to 45% seen once; the top ten hold more than 4%. Input material: blood. These receptors all stem from a woman aged 18 to 35 in good health.

The chain couples TRBV5-6 to TRBJ2-3; the D gene is possibly TRBD2 (5 bases). V lost 0 bases to trimming and J lost 2 bases, with 13 bases between them. Germline assignment: CDR1 SGHDT and CDR2 YYEEEE. This CDR3 comprises 16 residues. CDR3 region: CASSLEPGFVTDTQYF. The CDR3 nucleotides read TGTGCCAGCAGCTTGGAACCGGGGTTCGTCACAGATACGCAGTATTTT.

The chain combines TRBV11-2 with TRBJ2-7; D gene unclear. This CDR3 comprises 14 residues. The V gene lost 4 bases and the J gene lost 3 bases, with 13 bases spanning the gap. Per germline, CDR1 SGHAT and CDR2 FQNNGV. CDR3 amino acids: CASSSSNMVYEQYF. The CDR3 bases are TGTGCCAGCAGCTCCTCTAATATGGTCTACGAGCAGTACTTC.